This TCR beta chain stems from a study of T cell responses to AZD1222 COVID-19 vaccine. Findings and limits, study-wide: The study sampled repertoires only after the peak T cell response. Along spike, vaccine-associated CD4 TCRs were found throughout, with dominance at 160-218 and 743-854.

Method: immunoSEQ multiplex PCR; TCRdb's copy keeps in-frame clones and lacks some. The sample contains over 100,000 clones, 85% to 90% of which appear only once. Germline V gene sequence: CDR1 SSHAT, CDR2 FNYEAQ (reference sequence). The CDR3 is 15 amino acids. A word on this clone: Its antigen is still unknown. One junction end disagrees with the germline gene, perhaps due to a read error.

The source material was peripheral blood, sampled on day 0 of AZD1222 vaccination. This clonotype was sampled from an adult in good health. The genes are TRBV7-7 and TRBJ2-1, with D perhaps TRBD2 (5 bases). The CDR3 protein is CASSLLGSSYNEQFF. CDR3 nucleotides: TGTGCTAGCAGCTTACTGGGGAGCTCCTACAATGAGCAGTTCTTC.